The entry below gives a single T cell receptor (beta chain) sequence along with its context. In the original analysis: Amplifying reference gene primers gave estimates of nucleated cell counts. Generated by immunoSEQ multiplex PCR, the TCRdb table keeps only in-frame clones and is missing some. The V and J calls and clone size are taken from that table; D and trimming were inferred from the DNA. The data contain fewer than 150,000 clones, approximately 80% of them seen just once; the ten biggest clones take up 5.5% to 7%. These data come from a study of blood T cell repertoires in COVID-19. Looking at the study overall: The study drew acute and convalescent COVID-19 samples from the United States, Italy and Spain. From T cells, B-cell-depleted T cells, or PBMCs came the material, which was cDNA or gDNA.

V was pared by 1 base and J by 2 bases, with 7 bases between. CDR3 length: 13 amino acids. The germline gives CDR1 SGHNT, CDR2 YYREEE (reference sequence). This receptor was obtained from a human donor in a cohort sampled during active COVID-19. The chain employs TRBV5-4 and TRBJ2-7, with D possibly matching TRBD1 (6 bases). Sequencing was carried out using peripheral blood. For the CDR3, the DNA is TGTGCCAGCAGCTTGACAGGGACCTACGAGCAGTACTTC. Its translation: CASSLTGTYEQYF. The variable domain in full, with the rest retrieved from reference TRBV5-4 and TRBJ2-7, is ETGVTQSPTHLIKTRGQQVTLRCSSQSGHNTVSWYQQALGQGPQFIFQYYREEENGRGNFPPRFSGLQFPNYSSELNVNALELDDSALYLCASSLTGTYEQYFGPGTRLTVT.